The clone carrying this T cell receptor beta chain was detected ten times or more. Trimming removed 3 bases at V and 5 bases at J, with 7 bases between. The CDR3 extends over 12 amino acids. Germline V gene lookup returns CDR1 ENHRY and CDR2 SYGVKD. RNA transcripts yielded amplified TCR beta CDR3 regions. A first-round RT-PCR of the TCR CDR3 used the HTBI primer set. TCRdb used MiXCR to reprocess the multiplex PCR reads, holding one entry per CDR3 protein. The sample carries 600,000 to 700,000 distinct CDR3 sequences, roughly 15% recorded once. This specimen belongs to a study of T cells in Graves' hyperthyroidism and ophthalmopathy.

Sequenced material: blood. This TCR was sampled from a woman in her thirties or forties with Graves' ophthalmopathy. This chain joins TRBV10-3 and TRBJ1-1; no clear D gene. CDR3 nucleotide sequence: TGTGCCATCAGTGAACAAGGGACTGAAGCTTTCTTT. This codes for CAISEQGTEAFF.